The subject of this entry is one T cell receptor (beta chain). The antigen remains undetermined. Patients with autoimmune history or systemic immunosuppression were excluded. The data were obtained in a study of OX40 agonist ivuxolimab in advanced cancers. As for the study in general: Three patients got partial responses; one had hepatocellular carcinoma and two had cutaneous melanoma. General study points: The average count of expanded clones was higher among CD8+ T cells than among CD4+.

The protocol was immunoSEQ multiplex PCR, while the TCRdb copy is restricted to in-frame clones and leaves out a portion. The sample carries about 78,000 clones, more than 80% recorded once. The source was CD4+ or CD8+ T cells sorted from blood, collected in a trial of the OX40 agonist ivuxolimab. The source is an adult with an advanced solid tumor such as melanoma, head and neck, liver or kidney cancer.

In DNA, the CDR3 is TGTGCCAGCAGCCCTCTAATACAGGGGAGCTCTGGAAACACCATATATTTT. Protein: CASSPLIQGSSGNTIYF. The chain recombines TRBV9 with TRBJ1-3, with 7 bases matching TRBD1. CDR1 SGDLS and CDR2 YYNGEE come from the germline V gene. CDR3 size: 17 residues. V lost 4 bases, J lost 0 bases, and 10 bases stayed unmatched. The entire variable domain, with the rest obtained from reference TRBV9 and TRBJ1-3, is as follows: DSGVTQTPKHLITATGQRVTLRCSPRSGDLSVYWYQQSLDQGLQFLIQYYNGEERAKGNILERFSAQQFPDLHSELNLSSLELGDSALYFCASSPLIQGSSGNTIYFGEGSWLTVV.